This paragraph covers one T cell receptor beta chain sequence. Germline CDR1 reads MDHEN; CDR2 reads SYDVKM. V was cut by 2 bases and J by 0 bases, with 26 bases left in between. The CDR3 totals 21 residues. This entry belongs to a study of cytomegalovirus exposure and HLA in healthy donors. Amplification used 60 Vbeta primers and 13 Jbeta primers. The data were produced by immunoSEQ multiplex PCR, yet TCRdb's version contains in-frame clones alone and is incomplete. The data contain a few hundred thousand clones, around 90% of them singletons. The chain carries TRBV28 and TRBJ1-5; D perhaps matches TRBD1 (6 bases). The sequenced sample consisted of PBMCs. The sequence was collected from a girl aged 2 to 9 in good health and CMV-seronegative. CDR3 region: CASSLRRSQGFRRYSNQPQHF. The CDR3 nucleotides are TGTGCCAGCAGTTTACGAAGGTCACAGGGATTTCGGAGGTATAGCAATCAGCCCCAGCATTTT.